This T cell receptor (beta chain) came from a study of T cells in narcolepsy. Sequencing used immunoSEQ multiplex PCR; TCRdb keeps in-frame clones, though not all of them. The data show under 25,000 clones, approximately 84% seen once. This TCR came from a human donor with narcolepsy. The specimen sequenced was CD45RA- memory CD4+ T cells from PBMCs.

The CDR3 DNA follows: TGTGCCAGCAGTCCACGGTGGAGCGGGAAGACCTACGAGCAGTACTTC. Protein: CASSPRWSGKTYEQYF. This chain connects TRBV25-1 to TRBJ2-7; 7 positions agree with TRBD2. Germline CDR1 is MGHDK and CDR2 is SYGVNS. This CDR3 has 16 residues. V was clipped by 5 bases and J by 2 bases; unmatched bases: 12.